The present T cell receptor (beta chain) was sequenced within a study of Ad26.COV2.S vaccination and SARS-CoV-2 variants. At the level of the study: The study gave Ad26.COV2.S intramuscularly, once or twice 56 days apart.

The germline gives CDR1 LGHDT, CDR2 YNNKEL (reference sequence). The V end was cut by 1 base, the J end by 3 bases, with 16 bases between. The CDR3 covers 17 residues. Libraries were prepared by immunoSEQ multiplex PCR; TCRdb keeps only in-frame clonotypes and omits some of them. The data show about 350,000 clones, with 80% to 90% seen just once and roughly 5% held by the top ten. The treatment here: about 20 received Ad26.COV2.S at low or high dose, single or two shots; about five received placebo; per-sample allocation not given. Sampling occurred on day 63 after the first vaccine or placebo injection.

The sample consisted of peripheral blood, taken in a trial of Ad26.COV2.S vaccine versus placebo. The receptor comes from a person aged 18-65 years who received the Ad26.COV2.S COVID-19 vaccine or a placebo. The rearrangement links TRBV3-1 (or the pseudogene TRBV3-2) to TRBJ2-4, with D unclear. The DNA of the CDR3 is TGTGCCAGCAGCCAAGCAGTATTAGGCCTTCACAAAAACATTCAGTACTTC. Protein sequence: CASSQAVLGLHKNIQYF.